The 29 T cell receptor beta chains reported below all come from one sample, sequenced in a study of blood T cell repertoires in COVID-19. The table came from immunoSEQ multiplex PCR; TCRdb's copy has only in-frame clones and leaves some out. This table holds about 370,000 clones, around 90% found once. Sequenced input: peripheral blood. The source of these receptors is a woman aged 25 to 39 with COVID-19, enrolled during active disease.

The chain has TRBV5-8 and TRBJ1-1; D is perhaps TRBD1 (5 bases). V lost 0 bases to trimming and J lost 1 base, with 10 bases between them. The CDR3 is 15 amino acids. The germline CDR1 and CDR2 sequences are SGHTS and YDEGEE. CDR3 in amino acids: CASSLAKGWNTEAFF. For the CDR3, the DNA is TGTGCCAGCAGCTTGGCCAAGGGGTGGAACACTGAAGCTTTCTTT.

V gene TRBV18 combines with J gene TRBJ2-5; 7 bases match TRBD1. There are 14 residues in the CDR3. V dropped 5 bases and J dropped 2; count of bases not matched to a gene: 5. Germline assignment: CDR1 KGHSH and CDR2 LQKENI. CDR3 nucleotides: TGTGCCAGCTCAGCCCTACAGGGGCAAGAGACCCAGTACTTC. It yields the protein CASSALQGQETQYF.

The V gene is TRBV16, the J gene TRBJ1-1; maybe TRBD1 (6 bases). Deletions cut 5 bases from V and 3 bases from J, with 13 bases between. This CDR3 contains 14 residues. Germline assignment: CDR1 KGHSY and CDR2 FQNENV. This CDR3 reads CASSARGGHTEAFF. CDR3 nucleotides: TGTGCCAGCAGCGCACGGGGGGGCCACACTGAAGCTTTCTTT.

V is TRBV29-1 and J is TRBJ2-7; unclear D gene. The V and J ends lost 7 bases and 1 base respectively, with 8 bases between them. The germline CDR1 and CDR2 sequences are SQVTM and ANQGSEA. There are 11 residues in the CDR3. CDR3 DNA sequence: TGCAGCGGCGGCGGATCCTACGAGCAGTACTTC. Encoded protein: CSGGGSYEQYF.

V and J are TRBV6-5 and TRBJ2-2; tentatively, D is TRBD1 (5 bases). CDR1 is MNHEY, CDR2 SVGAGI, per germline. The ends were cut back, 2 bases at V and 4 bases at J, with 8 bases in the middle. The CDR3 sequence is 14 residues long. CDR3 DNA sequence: TGTGCCAGCAGTTACGGGGCCACCACCGGGGAGCTGTTTTTT. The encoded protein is CASSYGATTGELFF.

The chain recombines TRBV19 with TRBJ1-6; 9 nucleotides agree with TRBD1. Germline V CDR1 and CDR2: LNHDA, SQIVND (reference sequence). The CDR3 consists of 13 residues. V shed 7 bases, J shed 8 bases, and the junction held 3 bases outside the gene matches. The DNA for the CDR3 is TGTGCCAGTATGGGACAGGGTTATTCACCCCTCCACTTT. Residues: CASMGQGYSPLHF.

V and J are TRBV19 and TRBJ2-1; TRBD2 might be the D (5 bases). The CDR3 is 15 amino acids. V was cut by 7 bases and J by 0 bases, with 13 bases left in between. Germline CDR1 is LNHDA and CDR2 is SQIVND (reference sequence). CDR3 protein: CASNPAGHSYNEQFF. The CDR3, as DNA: TGTGCCAGTAACCCCGCGGGCCACTCCTACAATGAGCAGTTCTTC.

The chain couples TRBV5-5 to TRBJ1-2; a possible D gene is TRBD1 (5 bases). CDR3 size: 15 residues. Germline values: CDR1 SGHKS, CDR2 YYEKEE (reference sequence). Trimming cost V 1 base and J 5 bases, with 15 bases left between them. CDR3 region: CASSLLWGAWYGYTF. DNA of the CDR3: TGTGCCAGCAGCTTGCTATGGGGCGCTTGGTATGGCTACACCTTC.

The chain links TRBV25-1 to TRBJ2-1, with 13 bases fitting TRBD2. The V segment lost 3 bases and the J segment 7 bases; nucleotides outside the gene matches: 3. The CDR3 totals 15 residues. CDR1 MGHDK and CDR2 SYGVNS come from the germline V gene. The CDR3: CASSDLTSGGNEQFF. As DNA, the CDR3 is TGTGCCAGCAGTGACCTGACTAGCGGGGGGAATGAGCAGTTCTTC.

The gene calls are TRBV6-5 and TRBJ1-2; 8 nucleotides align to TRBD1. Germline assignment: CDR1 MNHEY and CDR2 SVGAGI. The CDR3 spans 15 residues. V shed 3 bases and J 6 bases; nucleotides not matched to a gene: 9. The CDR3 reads CASSYYGTGIDGYTF. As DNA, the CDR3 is TGTGCCAGCAGTTATTACGGGACAGGTATTGATGGCTACACCTTC.

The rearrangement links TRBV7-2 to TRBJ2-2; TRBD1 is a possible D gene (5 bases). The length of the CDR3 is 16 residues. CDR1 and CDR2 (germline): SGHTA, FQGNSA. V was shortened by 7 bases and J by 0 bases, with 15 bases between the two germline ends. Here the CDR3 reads CASTPNPTANTGELFF. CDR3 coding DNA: TGTGCCAGCACCCCGAACCCGACAGCGAACACCGGGGAGCTGTTTTTT.

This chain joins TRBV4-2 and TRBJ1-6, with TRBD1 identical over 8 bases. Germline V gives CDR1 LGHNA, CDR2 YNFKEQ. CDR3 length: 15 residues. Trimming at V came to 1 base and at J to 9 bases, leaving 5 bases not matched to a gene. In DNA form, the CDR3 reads TGTGCCAGCAGCCAAGGCCCAGGGGGCGGTTCACCCCTCCACTTT. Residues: CASSQGPGGGSPLHF.

CDR3: CASSLLSAGGVTGELFF. The CDR3, as DNA: TGTGCCAGCAGTTTATTATCGGCGGGAGGGGTCACCGGGGAGCTGTTTTTT. The V and J genes are TRBV27 and TRBJ2-2; 9 bases line up with TRBD2. Germline V CDR1 and CDR2: MNHEY, SMNVEV (reference sequence). J lost 4 bases, V lost 1 base, and 7 bases had no gene match. The CDR3 contains 17 residues.

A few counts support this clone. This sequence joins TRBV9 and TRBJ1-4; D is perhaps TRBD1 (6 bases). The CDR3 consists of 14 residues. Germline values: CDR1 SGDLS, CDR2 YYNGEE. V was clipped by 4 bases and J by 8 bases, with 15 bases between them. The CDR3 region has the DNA TGTGCCAGCAGCCACCGGGACATAGGAGAAAAACTGTTTTTT. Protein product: CASSHRDIGEKLFF.

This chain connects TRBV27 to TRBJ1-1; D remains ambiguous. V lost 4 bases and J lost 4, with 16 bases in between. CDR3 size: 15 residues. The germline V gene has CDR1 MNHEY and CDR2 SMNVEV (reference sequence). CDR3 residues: CASSWNGEGSTEAFF. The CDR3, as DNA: TGTGCCAGCAGTTGGAACGGGGAGGGAAGCACTGAAGCTTTCTTT.

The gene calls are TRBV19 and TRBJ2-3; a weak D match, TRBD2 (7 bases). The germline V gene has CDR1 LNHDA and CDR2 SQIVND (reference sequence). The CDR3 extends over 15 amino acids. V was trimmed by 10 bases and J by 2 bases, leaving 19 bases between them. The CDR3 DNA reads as TGTGCCACCCGCGGGGGCCCTCTCGACACAGATACGCAGTATTTT. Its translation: CATRGGPLDTDTQYF. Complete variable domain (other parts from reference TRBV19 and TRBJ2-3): DGGITQSPKYLFRKEGQNVTLSCEQNLNHDAMYWYRQDPGQGLRLIYYSQIVNDFQKGDIAEGYSVSREKKESFPLTVTSAQKNPTAFYLCATRGGPLDTDTQYFGPGTRLTVL.

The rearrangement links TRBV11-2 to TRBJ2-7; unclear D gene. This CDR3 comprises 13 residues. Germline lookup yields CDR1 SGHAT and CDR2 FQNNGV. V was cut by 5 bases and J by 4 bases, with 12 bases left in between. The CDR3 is CASSHPSTYEQYV. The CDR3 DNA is TGTGCCAGCAGCCACCCCTCAACTTACGAGCAGTACGTC.

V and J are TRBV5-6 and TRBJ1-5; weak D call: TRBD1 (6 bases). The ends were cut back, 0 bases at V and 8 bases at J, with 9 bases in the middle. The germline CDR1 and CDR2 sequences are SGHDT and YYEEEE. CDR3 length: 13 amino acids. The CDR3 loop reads CASSLGDTEPQHF. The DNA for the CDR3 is TGTGCCAGCAGCTTGGGGGACACCGAGCCCCAGCATTTT. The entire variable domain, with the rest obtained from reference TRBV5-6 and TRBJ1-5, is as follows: DAGVTQSPTHLIKTRGQQVTLRCSPKSGHDTVSWYQQALGQGPQFIFQYYEEEERQRGNFPDRFSGHQFPNYSSELNVNALLLGDSALYLCASSLGDTEPQHFGDGTRLSIL.

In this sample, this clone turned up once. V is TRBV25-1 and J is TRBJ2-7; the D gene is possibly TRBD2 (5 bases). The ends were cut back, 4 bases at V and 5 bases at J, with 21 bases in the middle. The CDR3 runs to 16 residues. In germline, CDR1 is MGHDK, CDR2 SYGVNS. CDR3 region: CASSAPDQVGRDEQYF. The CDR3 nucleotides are TGTGCCAGCAGTGCCCCTGACCAGGTCGGGCGGGACGAGCAGTACTTC.

The CDR3 sequence: CASSRVAGVTDTQYF. The CDR3 DNA sequence: TGTGCCAGTAGTAGGGTAGCGGGAGTCACAGATACGCAGTATTTT. V gene TRBV19 combines with J gene TRBJ2-3, with TRBD2 matching over 9 bases. Germline V CDR1 and CDR2: LNHDA, SQIVND (reference sequence). This CDR3 has 15 residues. Unmatched junction bases numbered 4, after V lost 4 bases and J lost 2 bases. Supplemented by reference TRBV19 and TRBJ2-3, the full variable domain reads DGGITQSPKYLFRKEGQNVTLSCEQNLNHDAMYWYRQDPGQGLRLIYYSQIVNDFQKGDIAEGYSVSREKKESFPLTVTSAQKNPTAFYLCASSRVAGVTDTQYFGPGTRLTVL.

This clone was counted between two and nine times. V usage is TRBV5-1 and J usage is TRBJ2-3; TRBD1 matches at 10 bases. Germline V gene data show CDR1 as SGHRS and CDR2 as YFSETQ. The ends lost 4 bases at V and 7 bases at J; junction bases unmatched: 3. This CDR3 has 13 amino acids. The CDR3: CASSRDRGNTQYF. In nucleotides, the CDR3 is TGCGCCAGCAGCCGGGACAGGGGAAATACGCAGTATTTT.

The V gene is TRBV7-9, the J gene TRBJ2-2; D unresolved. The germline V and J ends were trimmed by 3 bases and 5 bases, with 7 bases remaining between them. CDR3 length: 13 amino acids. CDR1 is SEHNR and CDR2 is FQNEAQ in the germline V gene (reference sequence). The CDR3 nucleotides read TGTGCCAGCAGCTTGACAATTACCGGGGAGCTGTTTTTT. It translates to CASSLTITGELFF.

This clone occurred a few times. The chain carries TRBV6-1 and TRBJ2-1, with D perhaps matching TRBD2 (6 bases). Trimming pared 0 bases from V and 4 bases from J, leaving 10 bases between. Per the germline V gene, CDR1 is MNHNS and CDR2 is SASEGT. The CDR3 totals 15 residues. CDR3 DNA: TGTGCCAGCAGTGAAGCGGGGACTCTGTACAATGAGCAGTTCTTC. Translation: CASSEAGTLYNEQFF.

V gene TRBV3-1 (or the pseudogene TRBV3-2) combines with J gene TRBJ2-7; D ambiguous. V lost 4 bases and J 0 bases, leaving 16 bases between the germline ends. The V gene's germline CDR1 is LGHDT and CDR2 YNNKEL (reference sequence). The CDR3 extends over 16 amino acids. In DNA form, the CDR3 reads TGTGCCAGCAGCCTGACTTTAGACTTGAGCTCCTACGAGCAGTACTTC. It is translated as CASSLTLDLSSYEQYF.

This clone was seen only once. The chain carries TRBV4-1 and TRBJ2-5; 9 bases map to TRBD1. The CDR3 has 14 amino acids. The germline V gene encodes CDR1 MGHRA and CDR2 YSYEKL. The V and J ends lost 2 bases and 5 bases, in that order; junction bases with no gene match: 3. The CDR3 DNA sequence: TGCGCCAGCAGCCAATCCGGACAGGGGGAGACCCAGTACTTC. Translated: CASSQSGQGETQYF.

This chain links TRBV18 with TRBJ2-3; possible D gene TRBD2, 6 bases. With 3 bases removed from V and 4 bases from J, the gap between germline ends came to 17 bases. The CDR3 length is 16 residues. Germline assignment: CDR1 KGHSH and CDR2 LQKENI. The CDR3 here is CASSPPGAGGADTQYF. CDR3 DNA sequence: TGTGCCAGCTCACCCCCAGGAGCTGGCGGGGCAGATACGCAGTATTTT.

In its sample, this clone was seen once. CDR3 DNA: TGTGCCAGCAGTTCCGGACAAGAGCAGTACGTC. Its protein product is CASSSGQEQYV. This chain joins TRBV27 and TRBJ2-7; perhaps TRBD1 as D (5 bases). V was clipped by 4 bases and J by 7 bases, with 8 bases between them. In germline, CDR1 is MNHEY, CDR2 SMNVEV (reference sequence). The CDR3 sequence is 11 residues long.

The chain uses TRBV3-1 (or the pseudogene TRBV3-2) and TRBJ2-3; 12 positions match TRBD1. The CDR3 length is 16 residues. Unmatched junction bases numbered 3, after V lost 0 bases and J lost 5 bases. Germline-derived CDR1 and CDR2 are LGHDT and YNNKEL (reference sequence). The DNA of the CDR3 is TGTGCCAGCAGCCAAGAAGGGACAGGGGGCAAAGATACGCAGTATTTT. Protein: CASSQEGTGGKDTQYF.

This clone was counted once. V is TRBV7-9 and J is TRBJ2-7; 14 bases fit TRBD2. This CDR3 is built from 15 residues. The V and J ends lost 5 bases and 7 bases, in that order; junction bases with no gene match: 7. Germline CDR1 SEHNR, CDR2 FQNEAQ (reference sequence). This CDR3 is CASSLGLAGVEEQYV. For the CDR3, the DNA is TGTGCCAGCAGCCTGGGACTAGCGGGAGTGGAAGAGCAGTACGTC.